This T cell receptor (beta chain) was obtained from a study of shared clonotypes between healthy human individuals. Profiling relied on immunoSEQ multiplex PCR, and the TCRdb table lists in-frame clones only, not all of them. The repertoire includes millions of clones, about 94% of them detected once, and 1.1% sits in the top ten. Only one count was recorded for this clone. Terminally differentiated effector memory CD45RA+ cells were excluded from the naive CD8 cells, which were CD45RO-negative and positively selected for CCR7. Sequencing input: naive CD8+ T cells sorted from blood. The sequence was obtained from a man between 18 and 29 years old in good health.

CDR3 nucleotides: TGTGCCAGCAGCCCTTCGGACCGGGAGCTGTTTTTT. It encodes CASSPSDRELFF. The chain uses TRBV7-9 and TRBJ2-2; D unclear. V was shortened by 5 bases and J by 9 bases, with 10 bases between the two germline ends. CDR3 length: 12 residues. CDR1 and CDR2 from the germline V gene are SEHNR and FQNEAQ (reference sequence).